This T cell receptor (beta chain) emerged from a study of shared clonotypes between healthy human individuals. CDR1 and CDR2 from the germline V gene are KGHSH and LQKENI. The germline V and J ends were trimmed by 2 bases and 0 bases, with 14 bases remaining between them. The CDR3 extends over 18 amino acids. Data came from immunoSEQ multiplex PCR; TCRdb stores just in-frame clones and leaves some out. Of 2 million to 3 million clones listed, 93% are singletons. Points from the study as a whole: Naive CD4 clonotype sharing across four donors was about 5%.

CD4+ cell separation produced CD45RA+ naive and CD45RA-negative memory subsets. On this clone: Its target is unknown.

What was sequenced was naive CD4+ T cells from PBMCs. Subset reported: CD45RA+ positively selected. The sequence derives from a young man in good health. Some clones in this sample may be carry-over from other donors' samples. V is TRBV18 and J is TRBJ2-6, with a tentative D call TRBD2 (6 bases). Here the CDR3 DNA reads TGTGCCAGCTCACCAAGAACTGCCGGGGGCTCTGGGGCCAACGTCCTGACTTTC. It specifies CASSPRTAGGSGANVLTF.